The 11 T cell receptor beta chains below come from one sample, sequenced in a study of cytomegalovirus exposure and HLA in healthy donors. A multiplex PCR was run with 60 Vbeta primers and 13 Jbeta primers. Here immunoSEQ multiplex PCR was the method, and the copy in TCRdb shows in-frame clones only, minus some. The table shows more than 95,000 clones, with about 81% occurring only once. Sequencing input: PBMCs. The receptors come from a woman younger than 45 in good health and CMV-seronegative.

The chain uses TRBV19 and TRBJ1-5, with D hard to call. V was clipped by 7 bases and J by 8 bases, with 12 bases between them. The germline gives CDR1 LNHDA, CDR2 SQIVND (reference sequence). The CDR3 loop spans 12 amino acids. The CDR3 DNA reads as TGTGCCAGTAAAGGCCTAGTGGAGCCCCAGCATTTT. It codes for CASKGLVEPQHF.

V usage is TRBV27 and J usage is TRBJ2-7; tentatively, D is TRBD1 (5 bases). The CDR3 has 14 amino acids. Germline assignment: CDR1 MNHEY and CDR2 SMNVEV (reference sequence). Trimming stripped 5 bases from V and 2 bases from J, with 13 bases between. This CDR3 reads CASSLKTATYEQYF. The CDR3 nucleotides are TGTGCCAGCAGTCTAAAGACAGCCACCTACGAGCAGTACTTC.

The chain combines TRBV19 with TRBJ1-2; 9 nucleotides line up with TRBD1. In germline, CDR1 is LNHDA, CDR2 SQIVND (reference sequence). Losses at the gene ends were 9 bases for V and 0 bases for J; bases not matched to a gene: 2. The CDR3 loop spans 13 amino acids. CDR3 DNA sequence: TGTGCCAGCGGGACAGGGACTAACTATGGCTACACCTTC. This codes for CASGTGTNYGYTF.

The chain is built from TRBV19 and TRBJ2-1; possible D gene TRBD1, 6 bases. Germline V gene lookup returns CDR1 LNHDA and CDR2 SQIVND (reference sequence). The V and J ends lost 3 bases and 4 bases respectively, with 10 bases between them. This CDR3 comprises 14 residues. CDR3: CASSIETGYNEQFF. The CDR3 nucleotides are TGTGCCAGTAGTATTGAGACAGGTTACAATGAGCAGTTCTTC.

The chain is built from TRBV19 and TRBJ1-2; D not certain. CDR3 size: 13 residues. V gave up 4 bases and J gave up 8 bases, with 14 bases separating them. Germline CDR1 is LNHDA and CDR2 is SQIVND (reference sequence). Written as DNA, the CDR3 is TGTGCCAGTAGTACCCCGGGAGCCCTCGGCTACACCTTC. Translating it yields CASSTPGALGYTF.

The chain employs TRBV10-3 and TRBJ2-7; D is undetermined. Germline V gene data show CDR1 as ENHRY and CDR2 as SYGVKD. The CDR3 totals 14 residues. The V end lost 7 bases, the J end lost 0 bases, and 13 bases lay between the germline ends. The CDR3 sequence: CAITPQSNSYEQYF. The DNA of the CDR3 is TGTGCCATCACCCCCCAGTCAAACTCCTACGAGCAGTACTTC.

The gene calls are TRBV15 and TRBJ2-5; the match to TRBD2 covers 10 bases. The DNA end lines up better with TRBJ2-7; the J call may be wrong. CDR3 size: 15 residues. Per the germline V gene, CDR1 is LNHNV and CDR2 is YYDKDF (reference sequence). The CDR3 sequence: CATSREPTSGDEQYF. DNA for the CDR3: TGTGCCACCAGCAGAGAGCCTACTAGCGGGGACGAGCAGTACTTC.

The chain employs TRBV5-1 and TRBJ2-1; TRBD2 aligns across 15 bases. Germline CDR1 SGHRS, CDR2 YFSETQ. V gave up 3 bases and J gave up 7 bases; unmatched junction bases: 8. CDR3 length: 17 residues. CDR3 sequence reads: CASSSGLAGGPGNEQFF. CDR3 coding DNA: TGCGCCAGCAGCTCCGGACTAGCGGGAGGGCCGGGGAATGAGCAGTTCTTC. Looking up the rest from reference TRBV5-1 and TRBJ2-1 gives the full variable domain: KAGVTQTPRYLIKTRGQQVTLSCSPISGHRSVSWYQQTPGQGLQFLFEYFSETQRNKGNFPGRFSGRQFSNSRSEMNVSTLELGDSALYLCASSSGLAGGPGNEQFFGPGTRLTVL.

The chain employs TRBV5-6 and TRBJ2-5, with 9 bases matching TRBD2. This CDR3 is 13 amino acids long. Germline V gene lookup returns CDR1 SGHDT and CDR2 YYEEEE. With V trimmed by 4 bases and J by 5 bases, 3 bases remained unmatched. The CDR3 sequence: CASSLGTSETQYF. The CDR3 nucleotides are TGTGCCAGCAGCCTGGGGACTAGCGAGACCCAGTACTTC.

This sequence joins TRBV2 and TRBJ2-2, with D perhaps TRBD1 (6 bases). With 7 bases removed from V and 6 bases from J, the gap between germline ends came to 18 bases. The germline V gene has CDR1 SNHLY and CDR2 FYNNEI. This CDR3 spans 15 amino acids. The chain's CDR3 is CASTGHPEGAGELFF. For the CDR3, the DNA is TGTGCCAGCACGGGACACCCCGAAGGGGCCGGGGAGCTGTTTTTT. Complete variable domain (other parts from reference TRBV2 and TRBJ2-2): EPEVTQTPSHQVTQMGQEVILRCVPISNHLYFYWYRQILGQKVEFLVSFYNNEISEKSEIFDDQFSVERPDGSNFTLKIRSTKLEDSAMYFCASTGHPEGAGELFFGEGSRLTVL.

The rearrangement joins TRBV4-1 to TRBJ2-5; D is unresolved. The CDR3 contains 14 residues. V lost 4 bases, J lost 5 bases, and 14 bases lay in between. CDR1 and CDR2 (germline): MGHRA, YSYEKL. CDR3 bases: TGCGCCAGCAGCCCCCGGGTTCTGCGGGAGACCCAGTACTTC. It specifies CASSPRVLRETQYF.